One sample yielded the 11 T cell receptor beta chains listed below, sequenced in a study of T-cell reconstitution after alpha-beta-depleted transplantation in children. As it was prepared, the TCRbeta library received unique molecular identifiers. TCRdb re-called the PCR reads through MiXCR, storing one row per CDR3 protein. Of a few hundred thousand distinct CDR3 sequences detected, approximately 9% appear once; the ten largest clones hold over 5.5%. The sample was PBMCs from the stem cell graft donor, taken from the stem cell graft. Every receptor here comes from a human donor who donated a stem cell graft to a child with acute lymphoblastic leukemia.

This clonotype was counted many times. The chain couples TRBV3-1 to TRBJ2-7; D unresolved. V was trimmed by 0 bases and J by 6 bases, leaving 3 bases between them. CDR1 LGHDT and CDR2 YNNKEL come from the germline V gene (reference sequence). This CDR3 region has 11 residues. The CDR3 reads CASSQDSEQYF. CDR3 in DNA: TGTGCCAGCAGCCAAGATTCCGAGCAGTACTTC.

The V call is TRBV7-9, the J call TRBJ1-1; tentatively, D is TRBD1 (6 bases). Germline assignment: CDR1 SEHNR and CDR2 FQNEAQ (reference sequence). This CDR3 spans 15 amino acids. Deletions cut 0 bases from V and 4 bases from J, with 12 bases between. The CDR3 here is CASSLASGVVTEAFF. Here the CDR3 DNA reads TGTGCCAGCAGCTTAGCTTCAGGGGTTGTCACTGAAGCTTTCTTT.

This clonotype was counted ten times or more. This sequence joins TRBV29-1 and TRBJ2-7; the D gene is possibly TRBD1 (6 bases). Germline V gives CDR1 SQVTM, CDR2 ANQGSEA. The CDR3 consists of 11 residues. CDR3 region: CGAGTTYEQYF. As DNA, the CDR3 is TGCGGGGCAGGGACAACCTACGAGCAGTACTTC.

This clonotype was seen repeatedly, ten times or more. The V call is TRBV20-1, the J call TRBJ2-7; D unclear. Trimming took 6 bases from V and 3 from J, leaving 18 bases between them. Germline loops: CDR1 DFQATT, CDR2 SNEGSKA (reference sequence). The CDR3 has 14 residues. DNA for the CDR3: TGCAGTGCGATGCTCCGGGCCACCCTCTACGAGCAGTACTTC. It yields the protein CSAMLRATLYEQYF.

This clonotype was counted at least ten times. The chain has TRBV5-4 and TRBJ1-2; maybe TRBD1 (5 bases). Trimming stripped 4 bases from V and 6 bases from J, with 13 bases between. Germline lookup yields CDR1 SGHNT and CDR2 YYREEE (reference sequence). This CDR3 has 13 residues. The CDR3 protein is CASSLGGYDGYTF. As DNA, the CDR3 is TGTGCCAGCAGCCTGGGGGGGTACGATGGCTACACCTTC.

This clonotype was recorded at least ten times. The chain is built from TRBV12-3 or TRBV12-4 and TRBJ2-7; 8 positions match TRBD2. The CDR3 is 15 amino acids. With V trimmed by 6 bases and J by 3 bases, 10 bases remained unmatched. Here the CDR3 DNA reads TGTGCCAGCAGCCAGGGCGGGGGGCTTGGCTACGAGCAGTACTTC. Translating gives CASSQGGGLGYEQYF.

J is TRBJ2-3 and V is TRBV25-1; D is unresolved. Germline V gives CDR1 MGHDK, CDR2 SYGVNS. Trimming left V 1 base short and J 6 bases short, with 11 bases between. The CDR3 is 14 residues long. As DNA, the CDR3 is TGTGCCAGCAGTGAATCTTTCGGGCGGGATACGCAGTATTTT. Translating it yields CASSESFGRDTQYF.

The chain combines TRBV2 with TRBJ1-2; D unclear. CDR3 length equals 13 residues. The germline V and J ends were trimmed by 7 bases and 4 bases, with 13 bases remaining between them. Germline CDR1 is SNHLY and CDR2 is FYNNEI. CDR3 protein: CASNRSSFYGYTF. In DNA, the CDR3 is TGTGCCAGCAACCGTAGCAGTTTCTATGGCTACACCTTC.

This clonotype appeared a few times. V and J are TRBV7-2 and TRBJ2-4, with D tentatively TRBD1 (6 bases). The CDR3 loop spans 13 amino acids. The V end was cut by 2 bases, the J end by 6 bases, with 8 bases between. The germline V gene has CDR1 SGHTA and CDR2 FQGNSA. The CDR3 coding sequence is TGTGCCAGCAGCTTATCCAGGGGAAACATTCAGTACTTC. It specifies CASSLSRGNIQYF.

The genes are TRBV10-1 and TRBJ2-1; 10 nucleotides line up with TRBD2. The germline gives CDR1 WNHNN, CDR2 SYGVQD (reference sequence). The junction had 3 bases not matched to a gene; V was cut back by 3 bases and J by 1 base. The CDR3 runs 16 residues. For the CDR3, the DNA is TGCGCCAGCAGTGATGTAGCGGGGGGATCCTACAATGAGCAGTTCTTC. Its protein is CASSDVAGGSYNEQFF.

The V gene is TRBV13, the J gene TRBJ2-7; D may match TRBD1 or TRBD2 (6 bases each). This CDR3 is built from 18 residues. CDR1 is PRHDT and CDR2 is FYEKMQ in the germline V gene (reference sequence). Trimming took 0 bases from V and 2 from J, leaving 20 bases between them. In nucleotides, the CDR3 is TGTGCCAGCAGCTTAGGAGGCCCGGGGGCAGGTCTGCCCTACGAGCAGTACTTC. Translated: CASSLGGPGAGLPYEQYF.